The rows below give T cell receptor beta chains drawn from one sample of a study of blood T cell repertoires in COVID-19. Profiled with immunoSEQ multiplex PCR; TCRdb holds only in-frame clones, not every one. The sample lists about 72,000 clones; more than 80% were seen once. The sequenced material came from peripheral blood. These receptors all stem from a man aged 30 to 39 with acute or convalescent COVID-19. The CDR3 runs from the conserved cysteine through the conserved F or W. A D gene is named only where the DNA matches it firmly.

>TRBV7-9|TRBJ2-7|.
TGTGCCAGCAGCTTAGCGGGAGGCGAGCAGTACTTC
CASSLAGGEQYF
>TRBV13|TRBJ2-3|.
TGTGCCAGCAGCTTTAGATCGGGGGGCCGCACAGATACGCAGTATTTT
CASSFRSGGRTDTQYF
>TRBV7-9|TRBJ2-2|.
TGTGCCAGCAGCTCCCGGGGAGGCGCGAACACCGGGGAGCTGTTTTTT
CASSSRGGANTGELFF
>TRBV25-1|TRBJ2-3|TRBD1
TGTGCCAGCAGTGAATTGGGGACAGGCCCATCCACAGATACGCAGTATTTT
CASSELGTGPSTDTQYF
>TRBV7-9|TRBJ1-6|.
TGTGCCAGCAGCTTAGCGGGGGCGTTTAATCATTCACCCCTCCACTTT
CASSLAGAFNHSPLHF
>TRBV10-2|TRBJ1-2|.
TGCGCCAGCAGTGTCCTTGCGAAGCCTAACTATGGCTACACCTTC
CASSVLAKPNYGYTF
>TRBV4-2|TRBJ1-2|.
TGTGCCAGCAGCCAAATTGGGGGGTCGAGGAGTGGCTACACCTTC
CASSQIGGSRSGYTF
>TRBV7-3|TRBJ2-5|TRBD2
TGTGCCAGCAGCCCTAGCGGGGGCGGCGGGACCCAGTACTTC
CASSPSGGGGTQYF
>TRBV6-2/TRBV6-3|TRBJ2-3|TRBD2
TGTGCCAGCAGTTACGGGACTAGCGGGACCACAGATACGCAGTATTTT
CASSYGTSGTTDTQYF
>TRBV19|TRBJ2-1|TRBD2
TGTGCCAGTAAAAAGAGGGGACTAGCGGGAGGGCAGGGCTACAATGAGCAGTTCTTC
CASKKRGLAGGQGYNEQFF
>TRBV7-9|TRBJ1-4|TRBD1
TGTGCCAGCAGTCCACTCCCGGGACAGACTAATGAAAAACTGTTTTTT
CASSPLPGQTNEKLFF
>TRBV25-1|TRBJ2-2|TRBD1
TGTGCCAGCAGGCCATGGACAGGGGACGACACCGGGGAGCTGTTTTTT
CASRPWTGDDTGELFF
>TRBV5-1|TRBJ2-1|TRBD2
TGCGCCAGCAGCGCGGGACTAGCGCCTCGTTATAATGAGCAGTTCTTC
CASSAGLAPRYNEQFF
>TRBV2|TRBJ2-6|.
TGTGCCAGCAGCGCCCACAGGGTAACCTACTCGGGGGCCAACGTCCTGACTTTC
CASSAHRVTYSGANVLTF
>TRBV5-1|TRBJ1-2|.
TGCGCCAGCAGCTCCACTCCGAGATCCTATGGCTACACCTTC
CASSSTPRSYGYTF
>TRBV7-2|TRBJ2-7|TRBD2
TGTGCCAGCAGCTTAGGAGACCCTAGCGGGAGATGGGAGCAGTACTTC
CASSLGDPSGRWEQYF
>TRBV19|TRBJ1-4|.
TGTGCCAGTAGTATACTGGGAGACGGAAAACTGTTTTTT
CASSILGDGKLFF
>TRBV4-1|TRBJ2-3|TRBD2
TGCGCCAGCAGCCTTAGCGGGGAGACAGATACGCAGTATTTT
CASSLSGETDTQYF
>TRBV7-2|TRBJ2-2|TRBD2
TGTGCCAGCAGCCCTTCTAGCGGGAGGACCGGGGAGCTGTTTTTT
CASSPSSGRTGELFF
>TRBV27|TRBJ1-5|.
TGTGCCAGCAGTTTTCACAGAAATCAGCCCCAGCATTTT
CASSFHRNQPQHF
>TRBV12-1|TRBJ1-6|.
TGTGCCAGCACTACCGGCCAGGGGAATTCACCCCTCCACTTT
CASTTGQGNSPLHF
>TRBV4-1|TRBJ2-2|TRBD2
TGCGCCAGCAGCCCACTAGCGGGAGTCGTCGGGGAGCTGTTTTTT
CASSPLAGVVGELFF